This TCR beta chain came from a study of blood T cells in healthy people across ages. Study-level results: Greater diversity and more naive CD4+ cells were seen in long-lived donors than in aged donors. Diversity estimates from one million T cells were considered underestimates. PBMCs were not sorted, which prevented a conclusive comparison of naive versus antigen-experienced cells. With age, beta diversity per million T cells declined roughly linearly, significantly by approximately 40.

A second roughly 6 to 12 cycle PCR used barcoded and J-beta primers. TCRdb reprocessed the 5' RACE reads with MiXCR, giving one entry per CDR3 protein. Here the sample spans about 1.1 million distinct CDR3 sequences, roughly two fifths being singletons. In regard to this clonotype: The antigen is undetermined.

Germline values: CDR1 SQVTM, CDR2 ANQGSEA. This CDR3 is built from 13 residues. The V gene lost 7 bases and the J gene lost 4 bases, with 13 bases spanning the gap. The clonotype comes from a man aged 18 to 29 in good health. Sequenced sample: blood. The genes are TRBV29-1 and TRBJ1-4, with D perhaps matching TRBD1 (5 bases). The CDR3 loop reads CSAAGLYNEKLFF. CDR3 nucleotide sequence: TGCAGCGCCGCGGGACTGTATAATGAAAAACTGTTTTTT.